The entry that follows covers one T cell receptor beta chain sequence. What it recognizes is unknown. Sequenced by immunoSEQ multiplex PCR; TCRdb stores in-frame clones only, minus some. The sample contains more than 85,000 clones, 82% of which appear only once. Trimming took 4 bases from V and 0 from J; bases not matched to a gene: 6. Germline CDR1 reads SGHRS; CDR2 reads YFSETQ. This CDR3 contains 16 residues. These data come from a study of T cell responses to AZD1222 COVID-19 vaccine. Study-wide findings and caveats: Reports indicate that nearly half of spike-specific TCRs are directed at unmutated variant regions. Rises in breadth and depth of Spike-specific TCRs came after two AZD1222 doses. White British people made up most donors, females outnumbered males, and clonal diversity was possibly underestimated.

Here the sequenced sample was peripheral blood, taken on day 0 of AZD1222 vaccination. This TCR came from an adult in good health. The chain couples TRBV5-1 to TRBJ2-5; 10 bases match TRBD2. DNA for the CDR3: TGCGCCAGCAGCATTTTAGCGGGGGGAAACCAAGAGACCCAGTACTTC. Its translation is CASSILAGGNQETQYF.